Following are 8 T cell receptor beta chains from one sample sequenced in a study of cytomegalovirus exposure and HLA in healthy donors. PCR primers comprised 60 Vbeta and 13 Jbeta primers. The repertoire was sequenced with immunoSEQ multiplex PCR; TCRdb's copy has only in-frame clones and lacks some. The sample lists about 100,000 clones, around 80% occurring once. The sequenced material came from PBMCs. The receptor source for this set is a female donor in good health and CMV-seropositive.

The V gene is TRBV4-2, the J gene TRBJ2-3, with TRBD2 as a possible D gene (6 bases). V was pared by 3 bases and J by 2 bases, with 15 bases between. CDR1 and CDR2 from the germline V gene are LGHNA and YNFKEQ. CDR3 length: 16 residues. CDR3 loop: CASSHVGRGATDTQYF. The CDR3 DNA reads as TGTGCCAGCAGCCACGTTGGGCGGGGAGCCACAGATACGCAGTATTTT.

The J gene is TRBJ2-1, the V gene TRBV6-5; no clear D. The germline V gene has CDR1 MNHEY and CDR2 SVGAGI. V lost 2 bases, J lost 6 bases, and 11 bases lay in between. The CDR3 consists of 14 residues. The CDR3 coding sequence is TGTGCCAGCAGTTACCCACGAGGCGGCAATGAGCAGTTCTTC. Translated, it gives CASSYPRGGNEQFF.

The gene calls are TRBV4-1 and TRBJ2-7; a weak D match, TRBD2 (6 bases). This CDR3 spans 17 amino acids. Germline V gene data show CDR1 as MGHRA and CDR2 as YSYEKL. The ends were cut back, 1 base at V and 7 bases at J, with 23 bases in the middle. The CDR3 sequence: CASSQVSAGAGLREQYF. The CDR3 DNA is TGCGCCAGCAGCCAAGTCTCCGCAGGAGCGGGTCTAAGGGAGCAGTACTTC.

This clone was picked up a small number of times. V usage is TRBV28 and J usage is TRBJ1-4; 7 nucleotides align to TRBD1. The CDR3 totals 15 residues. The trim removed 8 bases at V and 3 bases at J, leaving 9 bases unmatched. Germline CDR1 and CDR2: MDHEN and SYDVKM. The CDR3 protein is CASRGQAQANEKLFF. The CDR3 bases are TGTGCCAGCCGTGGACAGGCCCAGGCTAATGAAAAACTGTTTTTT.

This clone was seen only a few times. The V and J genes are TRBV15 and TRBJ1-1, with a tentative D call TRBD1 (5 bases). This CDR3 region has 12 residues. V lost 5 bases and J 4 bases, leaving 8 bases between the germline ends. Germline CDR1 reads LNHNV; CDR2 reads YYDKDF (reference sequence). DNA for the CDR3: TGTGCCACCAGCCCGGGGGGCACTGAAGCTTTCTTT. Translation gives CATSPGGTEAFF.

The CDR3 sequence: CASSYRQNTDTQYF. The CDR3 DNA sequence: TGTGCCAGCAGTTATCGACAGAACACAGATACGCAGTATTTT. The chain combines TRBV6-5 with TRBJ2-3, with D perhaps matching TRBD1 (5 bases). This CDR3 is built from 14 residues. CDR1 and CDR2 (germline): MNHEY, SVGAGI. Trimming removed 3 bases from V and 2 bases from J, with 9 bases in between.

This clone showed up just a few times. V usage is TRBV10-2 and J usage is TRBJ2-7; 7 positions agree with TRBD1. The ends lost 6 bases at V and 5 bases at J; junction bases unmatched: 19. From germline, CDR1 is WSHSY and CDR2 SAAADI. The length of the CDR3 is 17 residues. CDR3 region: CASRAKVRAGGGNEQYF. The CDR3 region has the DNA TGCGCCAGCAGGGCGAAGGTTCGGGCAGGGGGTGGTAACGAGCAGTACTTC.

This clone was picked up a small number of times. CDR3 amino acids: CASSLSEKPGTGLYGYGYTF. The CDR3 region has the DNA TGTGCCAGCAGTTTATCCGAAAAACCCGGGACAGGGCTATATGGGTATGGCTACACCTTC. This sequence joins TRBV27 and TRBJ1-2, with 9 bases lining up with TRBD1. From germline, CDR1 is MNHEY and CDR2 SMNVEV (reference sequence). CDR3 size: 20 residues. J lost 5 bases, V lost 0 bases, and 19 bases had no gene match.